Listed below are T cell receptor beta chains from one sample, sequenced in a study of blood T cell repertoires in COVID-19. Assay: immunoSEQ multiplex PCR; the TCRdb copy retains only in-frame clones and omits some. The repertoire includes fewer than 250,000 clones, roughly four fifths of them detected once, and 4% sits in the top ten. Sequencing input: peripheral blood. Every receptor here comes from a man aged 45-65 years with acute or convalescent COVID-19. The CDR3 runs from the conserved cysteine through the conserved F or W. The order of the fields is clone size, J gene, D gene, V gene, CDR3 protein, CDR3 DNA. The D gene is left open where the match is weak. Part of the rows lack a size; the others show once, few, many or a class for expanded clones.

size: -; J: TRBJ1-4; D: -; V: TRBV2; CDR3: CASRMSGVGGEKLFF; DNA: TGTGCCAGCAGGATGTCGGGGGTCGGAGGTGAAAAACTGTTTTTT
size: -; J: TRBJ2-1; D: TRBD2; V: TRBV5-4; CDR3: CASSGSKGLALSSYNEQFF; DNA: TGTGCCAGCAGCGGTAGTAAGGGACTAGCGCTGAGCTCCTACAATGAGCAGTTCTTC
size: -; J: TRBJ1-2; D: TRBD1; V: TRBV5-1; CDR3: CASSLGWTGENYGYTF; DNA: TGCGCCAGCAGCTTGGGCTGGACAGGGGAAAATTATGGCTACACCTTC
size: -; J: TRBJ2-5; D: TRBD2; V: TRBV24-1; CDR3: CATSDFIRGEETQYF; DNA: TGTGCCACCAGTGATTTTATCCGGGGGGAAGAGACCCAGTACTTC
size: -; J: TRBJ1-2; D: TRBD1; V: TRBV30; CDR3: CAWLPKGQTNYGYTF; DNA: TGTGCCTGGCTCCCCAAGGGACAGACTAACTATGGCTACACCTTC
size: once; J: TRBJ1-3; D: -; V: TRBV18; CDR3: CASSPPYGFSGNTIYF; DNA: TGTGCCAGCTCACCCCCTTATGGCTTCTCTGGAAACACCATATATTTT
size: -; J: TRBJ2-7; D: TRBD1; V: TRBV2; CDR3: CASRARTGASYEQYF; DNA: TGTGCCAGCAGGGCCCGGACAGGGGCGAGTTACGAGCAGTACTTC
size: few; J: TRBJ2-1; D: -; V: TRBV3-1/TRBV3-2; CDR3: CASSQGAQEQFF; DNA: TGTGCCAGCAGCCAAGGTGCTCAGGAGCAGTTCTTC
size: -; J: TRBJ1-1; D: -; V: TRBV29-1; CDR3: CSVAPRQSGTEAFF; DNA: TGCAGCGTTGCCCCCCGACAGAGTGGTACTGAAGCTTTCTTT
size: few; J: TRBJ1-1; D: -; V: TRBV5-1; CDR3: CASSGGTGSREAFF; DNA: TGCGCCAGCAGCGGGGGGACCGGGAGCCGTGAAGCTTTCTTT
size: -; J: TRBJ2-5; D: TRBD2; V: TRBV18; CDR3: CASSPPSGGLETQYF; DNA: TGTGCCAGCTCACCACCTAGCGGGGGATTAGAGACCCAGTACTTC
size: few; J: TRBJ2-1; D: -; V: TRBV7-9; CDR3: CASSLVLAGEQFF; DNA: TGTGCCAGCAGCTTAGTATTAGCCGGTGAGCAGTTCTTC
size: -; J: TRBJ1-5; D: -; V: TRBV4-1; CDR3: CASSREGNSNQPQHF; DNA: TGCGCCAGCAGCCGGGAGGGGAATAGCAATCAGCCCCAGCATTTT
size: -; J: TRBJ1-2; D: TRBD1; V: TRBV6-5; CDR3: CASSPSTGQGYTF; DNA: TGTGCCAGCAGCCCCTCGACAGGGCAAGGCTACACCTTC
size: -; J: TRBJ1-1; D: -; V: TRBV27; CDR3: CASSFTGPLNTEAFF; DNA: TGTGCCAGCAGTTTCACAGGCCCCCTGAACACTGAAGCTTTCTTT
size: few; J: TRBJ1-1; D: -; V: TRBV5-1; CDR3: CASSLQTVNTEAFF; DNA: TGCGCCAGCAGCTTACAGACGGTCAACACTGAAGCTTTCTTT
size: few; J: TRBJ1-2; D: -; V: TRBV18; CDR3: CASSARQLANYGYTF; DNA: TGTGCCAGCTCAGCCAGACAGTTAGCTAACTATGGCTACACCTTC
size: -; J: TRBJ1-1; D: -; V: TRBV7-3; CDR3: CASSNGLNTEAFF; DNA: TGTGCCAGCAGCAATGGGCTGAACACTGAAGCTTTCTTT
size: -; J: TRBJ2-1; D: TRBD2; V: TRBV4-1; CDR3: CASSQTLTSDRNEQFF; DNA: TGCGCCAGCAGCCAAACCCTCACTAGCGACCGCAATGAGCAGTTCTTC